The rows below give T cell receptor beta chains drawn from one sample of a study of response to subunit inactivated influenza vaccine. TCRdb re-analysed the RT-PCR reads in MiXCR, keeping a single row per CDR3 protein. The data hold roughly 500,000 distinct CDR3 sequences, with approximately 17% observed a single time. The sample consisted of CD4+ T cells sorted from PBMCs, taken around 25 months after vaccination. The receptors come from a man between 45 and 75 years old who received an inactivated influenza vaccine. Each CDR3 is given with its conserved first and last residue. D genes are given only for firm matches. The size of a clone is reported for some rows only, either as once, few or many, or as a class for expanded clones.

J gene: TRBJ2-4
D gene: .
clone size: .
V gene: TRBV2
CDR3 protein: CASLRDLAKNIQYF
CDR3 DNA: TGTGCCAGCCTACGGGACCTAGCCAAAAACATTCAGTACTTC

J gene: TRBJ1-2
D gene: .
clone size: .
V gene: TRBV6-5
CDR3 protein: CATRGGGHGYTF
CDR3 DNA: TGTGCCACCCGAGGGGGGGGCCATGGCTACACCTTC

J gene: TRBJ2-5
D gene: .
clone size: .
V gene: TRBV7-8
CDR3 protein: CASTRGGSETQYF
CDR3 DNA: TGTGCCAGTACAAGAGGGGGGAGCGAGACCCAGTACTTC

J gene: TRBJ2-7
D gene: TRBD1
clone size: .
V gene: TRBV13
CDR3 protein: CASGTGTGGNEQYF
CDR3 DNA: TGTGCCAGCGGAACCGGGACAGGGGGCAACGAGCAGTACTTC

J gene: TRBJ2-5
D gene: .
clone size: .
V gene: TRBV4-1
CDR3 protein: CASSQVWSNGQPFQETQYF
CDR3 DNA: TGCGCCAGCAGCCAAGTTTGGAGTAATGGACAGCCCTTTCAAGAGACCCAGTACTTC

J gene: TRBJ2-1
D gene: .
clone size: few
V gene: TRBV12-3/TRBV12-4
CDR3 protein: CASRTTQGRNEQFF
CDR3 DNA: TGTGCCAGCAGAACGACTCAGGGGAGGAATGAGCAGTTCTTC

J gene: TRBJ2-5
D gene: .
clone size: few
V gene: TRBV12-3/TRBV12-4
CDR3 protein: CASSPRTLLQETQYF
CDR3 DNA: TGTGCCAGCAGTCCCCGGACTTTACTCCAAGAGACCCAGTACTTC

J gene: TRBJ2-2
D gene: .
clone size: few
V gene: TRBV3-1
CDR3 protein: CASSQGTVNTGELFF
CDR3 DNA: TGTGCCAGCAGCCAAGGAACTGTAAACACCGGGGAGCTGTTTTTT

J gene: TRBJ2-3
D gene: .
clone size: few
V gene: TRBV11-2
CDR3 protein: CASSLVTGATDTQYF
CDR3 DNA: TGTGCCAGCAGCTTAGTAACGGGGGCCACAGATACGCAGTATTTT

J gene: TRBJ2-7
D gene: .
clone size: .
V gene: TRBV20-1
CDR3 protein: CSQRQGTYEQYF
CDR3 DNA: TGCAGTCAGCGGCAGGGAACCTACGAGCAGTACTTC

J gene: TRBJ2-2
D gene: TRBD2
clone size: few
V gene: TRBV20-1
CDR3 protein: CSAPRGGSGELFF
CDR3 DNA: TGCAGTGCTCCCCGGGGGGGCTCCGGGGAGCTGTTTTTT

J gene: TRBJ2-7
D gene: TRBD2
clone size: .
V gene: TRBV12-3/TRBV12-4
CDR3 protein: CASSLGGGASGSYEQYF
CDR3 DNA: TGTGCCAGCAGTTTAGGTGGGGGGGCTAGCGGGAGCTACGAGCAGTACTTC

J gene: TRBJ2-3
D gene: .
clone size: .
V gene: TRBV20-1
CDR3 protein: CSASPVQDSDTQYF
CDR3 DNA: TGCAGTGCTAGCCCAGTCCAAGATTCCGATACGCAGTATTTT

J gene: TRBJ2-5
D gene: TRBD1
clone size: once
V gene: TRBV29-1
CDR3 protein: CSVDETGVKTQYF
CDR3 DNA: TGCAGCGTTGATGAGACAGGGGTGAAGACCCAGTACTTC

J gene: TRBJ1-1
D gene: .
clone size: few
V gene: TRBV11-3
CDR3 protein: CASSFGYNTEAFF
CDR3 DNA: TGTGCCAGCAGCTTCGGATACAACACTGAAGCTTTCTTT

J gene: TRBJ2-1
D gene: TRBD2
clone size: .
V gene: TRBV5-1
CDR3 protein: CASSRTSGRFNEQFF
CDR3 DNA: TGCGCCAGCAGCCGGACTAGCGGGAGGTTTAATGAGCAGTTCTTC

J gene: TRBJ2-6
D gene: TRBD1
clone size: few
V gene: TRBV4-1
CDR3 protein: CASSQVGTVKSGANVLTF
CDR3 DNA: TGCGCCAGCAGCCAAGTGGGGACAGTGAAATCTGGGGCCAACGTCCTGACTTTC

J gene: TRBJ1-5
D gene: TRBD1
clone size: few
V gene: TRBV5-6
CDR3 protein: CASSWMGQGAQPQHF
CDR3 DNA: TGTGCCAGCAGCTGGATGGGACAGGGGGCTCAGCCCCAGCATTTT

J gene: TRBJ1-4
D gene: .
clone size: .
V gene: TRBV3-1
CDR3 protein: CASSRGRGYEKLFF
CDR3 DNA: TGTGCCAGCAGCCGGGGCAGGGGATACGAAAAACTGTTTTTT

J gene: TRBJ2-1
D gene: .
clone size: many
V gene: TRBV12-3/TRBV12-4
CDR3 protein: CASSRPTKRHNEQFF
CDR3 DNA: TGTGCCAGCAGTCGCCCTACCAAGCGGCACAATGAGCAGTTCTTC

J gene: TRBJ1-1
D gene: .
clone size: .
V gene: TRBV12-3/TRBV12-4
CDR3 protein: CASSGGRRGRLPWGAFF
CDR3 DNA: TGTGCCAGCAGTGGGGGCCGTCGGGGGCGCCTGCCGTGGGGAGCTTTCTTT

J gene: TRBJ2-5
D gene: .
clone size: .
V gene: TRBV19
CDR3 protein: CASSHGRHQETQYF
CDR3 DNA: TGTGCCAGTAGCCATGGACGGCACCAAGAGACCCAGTACTTC

J gene: TRBJ2-1
D gene: .
clone size: .
V gene: TRBV20-1
CDR3 protein: CSARGDSPSSYNEQFF
CDR3 DNA: TGCAGTGCTAGAGGGGACTCTCCGAGCTCCTACAATGAGCAGTTCTTC

J gene: TRBJ1-5
D gene: TRBD1
clone size: .
V gene: TRBV29-1
CDR3 protein: CSAETGANQPQHF
CDR3 DNA: TGCAGCGCTGAAACAGGGGCAAATCAGCCCCAGCATTTT

J gene: TRBJ1-5
D gene: .
clone size: few
V gene: TRBV25-1
CDR3 protein: CASSESGILNQPQHF
CDR3 DNA: TGTGCCAGCAGTGAATCGGGGATACTCAATCAGCCCCAGCATTTT

J gene: TRBJ2-5
D gene: .
clone size: many
V gene: TRBV7-2
CDR3 protein: CASSPRGLETQYF
CDR3 DNA: TGTGCCAGCAGCCCCCGGGGGTTAGAGACCCAGTACTTC

J gene: TRBJ2-5
D gene: .
clone size: .
V gene: TRBV21-1
CDR3 protein: CASRAGGRDQETQYF
CDR3 DNA: TGTGCCAGCAGGGCAGGGGGCCGCGACCAAGAGACCCAGTACTTC

J gene: TRBJ2-5
D gene: .
clone size: .
V gene: TRBV5-1
CDR3 protein: CASKAAGTLETQYF
CDR3 DNA: TGCGCCAGCAAGGCGGCAGGGACTCTTGAGACCCAGTACTTC

J gene: TRBJ1-5
D gene: .
clone size: .
V gene: TRBV15
CDR3 protein: CATSRDGGSNQPQHF
CDR3 DNA: TGTGCCACCAGCAGAGATGGGGGCAGCAATCAGCCCCAGCATTTT

J gene: TRBJ2-1
D gene: .
clone size: .
V gene: TRBV11-2
CDR3 protein: CASSPIRGSSYNEQFF
CDR3 DNA: TGTGCCAGCAGCCCCATCCGGGGGAGCTCCTACAATGAGCAGTTCTTC

J gene: TRBJ2-1
D gene: TRBD2
clone size: .
V gene: TRBV20-1
CDR3 protein: CSAGSLAGSPYNEQFF
CDR3 DNA: TGCAGTGCTGGGTCCCTAGCGGGATCTCCCTACAATGAGCAGTTCTTC

J gene: TRBJ1-2
D gene: .
clone size: few
V gene: TRBV18
CDR3 protein: CASSPGQSYDGYTF
CDR3 DNA: TGTGCCAGCTCACCAGGACAGTCCTATGACGGCTACACCTTC

J gene: TRBJ1-1
D gene: .
clone size: few
V gene: TRBV5-1
CDR3 protein: CASSLDAGTGNTEAFF
CDR3 DNA: TGCGCCAGCAGCTTGGATGCAGGGACGGGGAACACTGAAGCTTTCTTT

J gene: TRBJ1-6
D gene: .
clone size: .
V gene: TRBV11-1
CDR3 protein: CASSWGPWGSPLHF
CDR3 DNA: TGTGCCAGCAGCTGGGGACCGTGGGGTTCACCCCTCCACTTT

J gene: TRBJ1-1
D gene: .
clone size: few
V gene: TRBV15
CDR3 protein: CATSRDTAAEAFF
CDR3 DNA: TGTGCCACCAGCAGGGACACAGCGGCTGAAGCTTTCTTT

J gene: TRBJ2-6
D gene: .
clone size: few
V gene: TRBV6-5
CDR3 protein: CASSYNRVGANVLTF
CDR3 DNA: TGTGCCAGCAGTTACAACAGGGTTGGGGCCAACGTCCTGACTTTC

J gene: TRBJ2-5
D gene: TRBD2
clone size: .
V gene: TRBV27
CDR3 protein: CASSFSRTSGMRETQYF
CDR3 DNA: TGTGCCAGCAGTTTCAGTCGGACTAGCGGGATGCGGGAGACCCAGTACTTC

J gene: TRBJ2-5
D gene: TRBD2
clone size: .
V gene: TRBV7-2
CDR3 protein: CASSLSSGGFETQYF
CDR3 DNA: TGTGCCAGCAGCTTAAGTAGCGGGGGCTTCGAGACCCAGTACTTC

J gene: TRBJ2-3
D gene: TRBD2
clone size: .
V gene: TRBV12-3/TRBV12-4
CDR3 protein: CASAIGLATDTQYF
CDR3 DNA: TGTGCCAGCGCAATAGGACTAGCGACAGATACGCAGTATTTT

J gene: TRBJ2-3
D gene: .
clone size: few
V gene: TRBV7-6
CDR3 protein: CASSLAGDRRDTQYF
CDR3 DNA: TGTGCCAGCAGCTTAGCTGGAGATAGGAGAGATACGCAGTATTTT

J gene: TRBJ1-4
D gene: .
clone size: few
V gene: TRBV15
CDR3 protein: CATSSGGLGEKLFF
CDR3 DNA: TGTGCCACCAGCAGCGGTGGGTTGGGTGAAAAACTGTTTTTT

J gene: TRBJ2-2
D gene: .
clone size: few
V gene: TRBV7-2
CDR3 protein: CASSKAASGELFF
CDR3 DNA: TGTGCCAGCAGCAAAGCGGCTTCAGGGGAGCTGTTTTTT

J gene: TRBJ2-1
D gene: .
clone size: .
V gene: TRBV4-1
CDR3 protein: CASSLFTGRGAYNEQFF
CDR3 DNA: TGCGCCAGCAGCCTTTTCACAGGAAGGGGGGCCTACAATGAGCAGTTCTTC

J gene: TRBJ1-5
D gene: .
clone size: few
V gene: TRBV4-1
CDR3 protein: CASSRRHGTNQPQHF
CDR3 DNA: TGCGCCAGCAGCCGACGACACGGGACCAATCAGCCCCAGCATTTT

J gene: TRBJ2-7
D gene: .
clone size: few
V gene: TRBV11-2
CDR3 protein: CASSTGPPAISYEQYF
CDR3 DNA: TGTGCCAGCAGCACGGGACCCCCGGCAATCTCCTACGAGCAGTACTTC

J gene: TRBJ1-1
D gene: .
clone size: few
V gene: TRBV4-3
CDR3 protein: CASSQDVLKGQNLEAFF
CDR3 DNA: TGCGCCAGCAGCCAAGATGTACTAAAGGGACAAAACCTGGAAGCTTTCTTT

J gene: TRBJ1-2
D gene: .
clone size: few
V gene: TRBV15
CDR3 protein: CATSRDRGAYGYTF
CDR3 DNA: TGTGCCACCAGCAGAGATCGGGGGGCGTATGGCTACACCTTC

J gene: TRBJ2-3
D gene: .
clone size: .
V gene: TRBV10-3
CDR3 protein: CAISGPVQPDTQYF
CDR3 DNA: TGTGCCATCAGTGGCCCAGTCCAGCCAGATACGCAGTATTTT

J gene: TRBJ1-2
D gene: .
clone size: many
V gene: TRBV3-1
CDR3 protein: CASSHPDGYTF
CDR3 DNA: TGTGCCAGCAGCCATCCGGATGGCTACACCTTC

J gene: TRBJ2-5
D gene: TRBD1
clone size: few
V gene: TRBV7-2
CDR3 protein: CASSAMTGEQETQYF
CDR3 DNA: TGTGCCAGCAGCGCGATGACAGGGGAACAAGAGACCCAGTACTTC

J gene: TRBJ2-7
D gene: TRBD1
clone size: many
V gene: TRBV18
CDR3 protein: CASSPDRAYEQYF
CDR3 DNA: TGCGCCAGCAGCCCTGACAGGGCCTACGAGCAGTACTTC

J gene: TRBJ2-7
D gene: TRBD2
clone size: many
V gene: TRBV29-1
CDR3 protein: CSVSVAGAYEQYF
CDR3 DNA: TGCAGCGTTTCAGTAGCGGGAGCCTACGAGCAGTACTTC

J gene: TRBJ2-7
D gene: .
clone size: .
V gene: TRBV7-3
CDR3 protein: CASSLNSGRDHEQYF
CDR3 DNA: TGTGCCAGCAGCTTAAATTCGGGCAGGGACCACGAGCAGTACTTC

J gene: TRBJ1-6
D gene: .
clone size: few
V gene: TRBV6-2/TRBV6-3
CDR3 protein: CASSPARYNSPLHF
CDR3 DNA: TGTGCCAGCAGCCCTGCCAGGTATAATTCACCCCTCCACTTT

J gene: TRBJ2-1
D gene: TRBD2
clone size: few
V gene: TRBV5-1
CDR3 protein: CASSMTGTSGSLGEQFF
CDR3 DNA: TGCGCCAGCAGCATGACCGGGACTAGCGGGAGTTTAGGTGAGCAGTTCTTC

J gene: TRBJ2-3
D gene: TRBD1
clone size: many
V gene: TRBV20-1
CDR3 protein: CSASQGAGDTQYF
CDR3 DNA: TGCAGTGCTAGCCAGGGGGCAGGGGATACGCAGTATTTT

J gene: TRBJ2-2
D gene: .
clone size: few
V gene: TRBV20-1
CDR3 protein: CSAGRTSNTGELFF
CDR3 DNA: TGCAGTGCGGGCCGGACCTCGAACACCGGGGAGCTGTTTTTT

J gene: TRBJ2-7
D gene: TRBD2
clone size: .
V gene: TRBV4-2
CDR3 protein: CASSQVSGGAYEQYF
CDR3 DNA: TGTGCCAGCAGCCAAGTTAGCGGGGGGGCCTACGAGCAGTACTTC

J gene: TRBJ2-7
D gene: TRBD2
clone size: .
V gene: TRBV15
CDR3 protein: CATSRDRGDGTRTYEQYF
CDR3 DNA: TGTGCCACCAGCAGAGATAGGGGTGATGGGACTAGAACCTACGAGCAGTACTTC